This is a list of T cell receptor beta chains from one sample in a study of coeliac disease. Data came from immunoSEQ multiplex PCR; TCRdb stores just in-frame clones and leaves some out. The profile shows 3,000 to 4,000 clones, approximately 71% of them singletons. Sequenced input: lymphocytes from the gut lamina propria. These receptors came from a man aged 80 or over without celiac disease. CDR3s include the opening cysteine and the closing phenylalanine or tryptophan. A D gene is named only where the DNA matches it firmly. Clone sizes are given selectively: once, few, many, or a class where the clone is expanded.

V gene	J gene	D gene	clone size	CDR3 protein	CDR3 DNA
TRBV5-1	TRBJ1-2	.	.	CASRSTTENYGYTF	TGCGCCAGCAGGTCGACGACGGAGAACTATGGCTACACCTTC
TRBV20-1	TRBJ1-1	.	.	CSVFAGAWAFF	TGCAGTGTCTTTGCAGGGGCCTGGGCTTTCTTT
TRBV2	TRBJ2-1	.	once	CASSESRGEQFF	TGTGCCAGCAGTGAATCTAGAGGCGAGCAGTTCTTC
TRBV5-1	TRBJ2-4	.	few	CASSPAQGTDIQYF	TGCGCCAGCAGCCCGGCCCAGGGGACGGACATTCAGTACTTC
TRBV6-6	TRBJ2-3	.	once	CASKPRLNTDTQYF	TGTGCCAGCAAACCGCGTTTAAACACAGATACGCAGTATTTT
TRBV5-5	TRBJ2-1	.	.	CASSVTHNEQFF	TGTGCCAGCAGCGTGACACACAATGAGCAGTTCTTC
TRBV6-1	TRBJ1-4	.	few	CASRRGTNEKLFF	TGTGCCTCCCGAAGGGGAACTAATGAAAAACTGTTTTTT
TRBV5-1	TRBJ2-1	TRBD2	.	CASSEGLANNEQFF	TGCGCCAGCAGCGAGGGACTAGCGAACAATGAGCAGTTCTTC
TRBV5-6	TRBJ1-3	.	.	CASSLQGRGNTIYF	TGTGCCAGCAGCTTGCAGGGTCGAGGAAACACCATATATTTT
TRBV5-1	TRBJ1-1	.	.	CASSLEGGTEAFF	TGCGCCAGCAGCTTGGAGGGAGGGACTGAAGCTTTCTTT
TRBV5-6	TRBJ1-5	TRBD1	few	CASSWGQGDQPQHF	TGTGCCAGCAGCTGGGGACAGGGGGATCAGCCCCAGCATTTT
TRBV9	TRBJ2-5	.	.	CASSVGPSGPEETQYF	TGTGCCAGCAGCGTAGGGCCAAGCGGTCCCGAAGAGACCCAGTACTTC
TRBV4-2	TRBJ1-3	.	few	CASSQDRGSGNTIYF	TGTGCCAGCAGCCAAGACAGGGGATCTGGAAACACCATATATTTT
TRBV6-6	TRBJ1-2	.	once	CASSYSNDITDYGYTF	TGTGCCAGCAGTTACTCGAATGACATTACTGACTATGGCTACACCTTC
TRBV7-2	TRBJ1-5	.	once	CASSLTIRGNQPQHF	TGTGCCAGCAGTCTTACTATAAGGGGGAATCAGCCCCAGCATTTT
TRBV5-1	TRBJ2-1	TRBD2	.	CASSLGTSGSNEQFF	TGCGCCAGCAGCTTAGGGACTAGCGGGTCTAATGAGCAGTTCTTC
TRBV6-6	TRBJ2-1	.	.	CASTRRDLSSYNEQFF	TGTGCCAGCACCCGCCGGGACTTGAGCTCCTACAATGAGCAGTTCTTC
TRBV2	TRBJ1-1	TRBD1	few	CASSGVGQGARWTEAFF	TGTGCCAGCAGTGGAGTTGGACAGGGGGCGCGGTGGACTGAAGCTTTCTTT
TRBV5-1	TRBJ2-7	.	.	CASSLGQSFSYEQYF	TGCGCCAGCAGCTTGGGACAGTCCTTCTCCTACGAGCAGTACTTC
TRBV5-1	TRBJ1-1	.	.	CASSLMAAGTEAFF	TGCGCCAGCAGCTTAATGGCCGCGGGCACTGAAGCTTTCTTT
TRBV7-9	TRBJ1-1	.	.	CASSLGGGQKAFF	TGTGCCAGCAGCCTCGGCGGGGGGCAGAAGGCTTTCTTT
TRBV6-4	TRBJ1-5	.	.	CASSDGRGGPQHF	TGTGCCAGCAGTGACGGGCGGGGTGGGCCCCAGCATTTT
TRBV10-1	TRBJ2-1	TRBD2	.	CASSESGGGHNEQFF	TGCGCCAGCAGTGAGTCGGGCGGGGGACACAATGAGCAGTTCTTC
TRBV7-3	TRBJ1-5	TRBD1	.	CASSSTGGQPQHF	TGTGCCAGCAGCTCCACAGGGGGACAGCCCCAGCATTTT
TRBV19	TRBJ1-1	TRBD1	.	CASSWTGQAMNTEAFF	TGTGCCAGTAGCTGGACGGGACAGGCGATGAACACTGAAGCTTTCTTT
TRBV4-1	TRBJ1-2	TRBD1	once	CASSQESRVQGAGGYTF	TGCGCCAGCAGCCAAGAGTCTCGAGTACAGGGGGCGGGTGGCTACACCTTC
TRBV6-6	TRBJ2-1	TRBD2	.	CASSYGGGSSYNEQFF	TGTGCCAGCAGTTACGGGGGGGGTAGCTCCTACAATGAGCAGTTCTTC
TRBV28	TRBJ2-7	TRBD1	.	CASSSYRQGSHEQYF	TGTGCCAGCAGTTCCTATAGACAGGGGTCCCACGAGCAGTACTTC
TRBV7-9	TRBJ1-3	.	.	CASSFISRGNTIYF	TGTGCCAGCAGCTTCATCTCGAGGGGAAACACCATATATTTT
TRBV6-5	TRBJ2-2	TRBD2	.	CASSKAGGTGELFF	TGTGCCAGCAGCAAAGCGGGAGGAACCGGGGAGCTGTTTTTT
TRBV7-9	TRBJ2-2	.	.	CASSLGSAGGELFF	TGTGCCAGCAGCTTAGGATCAGCGGGCGGGGAGCTGTTTTTT
TRBV7-9	TRBJ2-6	TRBD1	few	CASSVGQGDSGANVLTF	TGTGCCAGCAGCGTGGGACAGGGGGACTCTGGGGCCAACGTCCTGACTTTC
TRBV7-8	TRBJ2-3	TRBD2	.	CASSAGTSGGVPDTQYF	TGTGCCAGCAGCGCCGGGACTAGCGGGGGGGTCCCAGATACGCAGTATTTT
TRBV7-9	TRBJ1-2	TRBD1	.	CASSFTPGTGHF	TGTGCCAGCAGCTTTACTCCCGGGACAGGGCACTTC
TRBV11-3	TRBJ2-7	TRBD1	large	CASSSRQGSAEQYF	TGTGCCAGCAGCTCCCGACAGGGGAGCGCCGAGCAGTACTTC
TRBV5-4	TRBJ1-1	.	.	CASSLGGVNTEAFF	TGTGCCAGCAGCCTGGGGGGGGTCAACACTGAAGCTTTCTTT
TRBV19	TRBJ2-3	.	.	CASRKNPGLSTDTQYF	TGTGCCAGTAGGAAGAACCCGGGACTGAGCACAGATACGCAGTATTTT
TRBV5-1	TRBJ2-6	TRBD1	.	CASSLVQGGPGANVLTF	TGCGCCAGCAGCTTGGTACAGGGGGGCCCTGGGGCCAACGTCCTGACTTTC
TRBV28	TRBJ1-6	TRBD1	.	CASEGTGESSPLHF	TGTGCCAGCGAAGGGACAGGGGAAAGTTCACCCCTCCACTTT
TRBV7-9	TRBJ2-7	.	few	CASSLEVAGSYEQYF	TGTGCCAGCAGCTTAGAAGTTGCCGGCTCCTACGAGCAGTACTTC
TRBV6-4	TRBJ2-3	.	.	CALRPRQGTDTQYF	TGTGCCCTCCGGCCGAGACAGGGCACAGATACGCAGTATTTT
TRBV13	TRBJ1-1	TRBD1	few	CASREQGAGTEAFF	TGTGCCAGCAGAGAACAGGGGGCTGGCACTGAAGCTTTCTTT
TRBV5-1	TRBJ1-2	TRBD1	.	CASSPRQGYGYTF	TGCGCCAGCAGCCCCCGACAGGGCTATGGCTACACCTTC
TRBV7-8	TRBJ1-1	.	.	CASSPTESRGNTEAFF	TGTGCCAGCAGCCCTACGGAAAGCAGGGGGAACACTGAAGCTTTCTTT
TRBV15	TRBJ2-3	TRBD1	.	CATSRKQGNTQYF	TGTGCCACCAGCAGGAAACAGGGGAATACGCAGTATTTT
TRBV15	TRBJ2-7	.	.	CATSISGYGREQYF	TGTGCCACCAGCATCAGCGGGTACGGAAGGGAGCAGTACTTC
TRBV19	TRBJ2-1	.	.	CASSMSTRSYNEQFF	TGTGCCAGTAGTATGAGCACTCGCTCCTACAATGAGCAGTTCTTC
TRBV11-2	TRBJ1-1	.	.	CASSLVAPPNTEAFF	TGTGCCAGCAGCTTAGTGGCCCCGCCGAACACTGAAGCTTTCTTT
TRBV2	TRBJ2-2	TRBD2	once	CASSELSGGTTGELFF	TGTGCCAGCAGTGAACTCAGCGGGGGAACGACCGGGGAGCTGTTTTTT
TRBV6-5	TRBJ1-5	.	.	CASSSLGGGGQPQHF	TGTGCCAGCAGTTCCCTAGGGGGGGGAGGGCAGCCCCAGCATTTT
TRBV2	TRBJ2-2	TRBD2	.	CASSGLAGSGELFF	TGTGCCAGCAGTGGGCTAGCGGGCTCCGGGGAGCTGTTTTTT